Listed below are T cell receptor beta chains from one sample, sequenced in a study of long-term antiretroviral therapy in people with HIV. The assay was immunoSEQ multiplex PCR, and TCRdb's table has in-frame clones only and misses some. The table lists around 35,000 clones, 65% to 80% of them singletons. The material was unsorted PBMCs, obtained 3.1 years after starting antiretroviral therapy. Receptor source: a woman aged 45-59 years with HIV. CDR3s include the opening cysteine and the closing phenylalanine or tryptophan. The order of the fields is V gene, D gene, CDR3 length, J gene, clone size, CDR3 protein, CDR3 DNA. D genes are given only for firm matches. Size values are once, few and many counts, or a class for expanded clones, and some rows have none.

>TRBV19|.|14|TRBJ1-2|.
CASSFPGPLMGYTF
TGTGCCAGTAGTTTTCCCGGGCCCTTAATGGGCTACACCTTC
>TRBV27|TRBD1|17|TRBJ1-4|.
CASSLRTGILTNEKLFF
TGTGCCAGCAGTTTACGGACAGGGATATTGACTAATGAAAAACTGTTTTTT
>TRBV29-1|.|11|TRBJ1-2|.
CSVNTGHGYTF
TGCAGCGTTAACACAGGGCATGGCTACACCTTC
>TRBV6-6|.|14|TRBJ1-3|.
CASSYRVDGNTIYF
TGTGCCAGCAGTTACAGGGTAGATGGAAACACCATATATTTT
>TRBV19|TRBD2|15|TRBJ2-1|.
CASSFKTSGGHEQFF
TGTGCCAGTAGTTTTAAGACTAGCGGGGGGCATGAGCAGTTCTTC
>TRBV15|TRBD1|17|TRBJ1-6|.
CATSGPQGASYNSPLHF
TGTGCCACCAGCGGACCACAGGGGGCCTCCTATAATTCACCCCTCCACTTT
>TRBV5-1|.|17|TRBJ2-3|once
CASSSTGTPSLPDTQYF
TGCGCCAGCAGCTCCACCGGGACACCAAGCCTCCCAGATACGCAGTATTTT
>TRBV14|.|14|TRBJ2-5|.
CASSQAAGGETQYF
TGTGCCAGCAGCCAAGCGGCAGGGGGGGAGACCCAGTACTTC
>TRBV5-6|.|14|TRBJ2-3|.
CASSLGGSTDTQYF
TGTGCCAGCAGCTTGGGCGGAAGCACAGATACGCAGTATTTT
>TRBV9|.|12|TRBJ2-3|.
CASSVVGGSQYF
TGTGCCAGCAGCGTAGTTGGGGGCTCGCAGTATTTT
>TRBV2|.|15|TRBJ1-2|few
CASSPPGHLNYGYTF
TGTGCCAGCAGTCCTCCGGGACACCTTAACTATGGCTACACCTTC
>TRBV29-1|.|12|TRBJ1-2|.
CSVEGTWWGYTF
TGCAGCGTTGAAGGGACCTGGTGGGGCTACACCTTC
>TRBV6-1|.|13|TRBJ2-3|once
CASSPDSGDTQYF
TGTGCCAGCAGTCCCGACTCGGGGGATACGCAGTATTTT
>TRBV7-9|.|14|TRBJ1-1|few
CASSLALGNTEAFF
TGTGCCAGCAGCTTAGCACTGGGTAACACTGAAGCTTTCTTT
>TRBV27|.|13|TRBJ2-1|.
CASRTASYNEQFF
TGTGCCAGCAGGACAGCCTCCTACAATGAGCAGTTCTTC
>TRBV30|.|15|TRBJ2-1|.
CAWSVPYDENNEQFF
TGTGCCTGGAGTGTACCATACGACGAGAACAATGAGCAGTTCTTC
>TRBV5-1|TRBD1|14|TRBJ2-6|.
CASRQGTGANVLTF
TGCGCCAGCAGACAGGGGACTGGGGCCAACGTCCTGACTTTC
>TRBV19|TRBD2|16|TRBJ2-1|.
CATRLWSGDSYNEQFF
TGTGCCACCCGCCTTTGGAGCGGGGATTCCTACAATGAGCAGTTCTTC
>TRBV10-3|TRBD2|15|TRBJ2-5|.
CAIVQAGGPGETQYF
TGTGCCATCGTTCAGGCGGGGGGGCCGGGGGAGACCCAGTACTTC
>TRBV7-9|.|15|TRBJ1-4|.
CASSQWTATNEKLFF
TGTGCCAGCAGCCAATGGACCGCAACTAATGAAAAACTGTTTTTT
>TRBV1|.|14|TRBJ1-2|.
CTSSQEGSGYGYTF
TGCACCAGCAGCCAAGAGGGCAGCGGATATGGCTACACCTTC
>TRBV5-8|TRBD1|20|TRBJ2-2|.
CASSFPGGWGQGMSAGELFF
TGTGCCAGCAGCTTCCCCGGTGGGTGGGGACAGGGAATGAGCGCCGGGGAGCTGTTTTTT
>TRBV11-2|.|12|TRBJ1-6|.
CASSLGASPLHF
TGTGCCAGCAGCTTAGGCGCCTCACCCCTCCACTTT
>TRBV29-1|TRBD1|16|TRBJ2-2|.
CSVDTGDGPNTGELFF
TGCAGCGTTGATACAGGGGACGGCCCGAACACCGGGGAGCTGTTTTTT
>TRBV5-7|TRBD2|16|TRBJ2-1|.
CASSWGLASSYNEQFF
TGTGCCAGCAGCTGGGGACTAGCGTCTTCCTACAATGAGCAGTTCTTC
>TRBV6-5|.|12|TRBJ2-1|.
CASSTIVGALFF
TGTGCCAGCAGTACAATCGTGGGGGCTTTGTTCTTC
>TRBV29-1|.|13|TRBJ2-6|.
CSGAEVGANVLTF
TGCAGCGGAGCCGAGGTTGGGGCCAACGTCCTGACTTTC
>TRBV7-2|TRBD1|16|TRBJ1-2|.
CASSFGGSDRGRGYTF
TGTGCCAGCAGCTTCGGAGGATCGGACAGGGGTCGGGGCTACACCTTC
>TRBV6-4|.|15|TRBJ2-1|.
CASSVSASSYNEQFF
TGTGCCAGCAGTGTGAGCGCAAGCTCCTACAATGAGCAGTTCTTC
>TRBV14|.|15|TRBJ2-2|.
CASSQDRPSTGELFF
TGTGCCAGCAGCCAAGATAGGCCTAGCACCGGGGAGCTGTTTTTT
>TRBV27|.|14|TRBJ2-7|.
CATRENPSSYEQYF
TGTGCCACCCGGGAGAATCCGAGCTCCTACGAGCAGTACTTC
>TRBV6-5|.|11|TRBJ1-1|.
CASSYGTEAFF
TGTGCCAGCAGTTACGGGACTGAAGCTTTCTTT
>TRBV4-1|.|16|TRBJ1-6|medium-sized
CASSQSGAPYNSPLHF
TGCGCCAGCAGCCAATCGGGGGCCCCCTATAATTCACCCCTCCACTTT